Only a few counts were recorded for the clone carrying this TCR beta chain. Its target is not known. A TCRbeta library incorporating unique molecular identifiers was prepared. TCRdb ran MiXCR on the PCR reads and lists one entry per CDR3 protein. The repertoire has fewer than 250,000 distinct CDR3 sequences, 7.5% to 9.5% of them found once; the top ten carry 6% to 7%. The sample belongs to a study of T-cell reconstitution after alpha-beta-depleted transplantation in children. The study, taken as a whole, reports: Recipient T cells and thymic progenitors that survived were the source of the high TCRbeta diversity seen at day 60 in some patients.

CDR1 and CDR2 from the germline V gene are SGHTA and FQGNSA. The CDR3 has 15 residues. V was clipped by 5 bases and J by 4 bases, with 16 bases between them. The gene calls are TRBV7-2 and TRBJ2-3; perhaps TRBD2 as D (7 bases). The receptor comes from a male patient aged 5 to 17 who had a stem cell transplant for acute lymphoblastic leukemia, so the T cells may come from the graft donor. The sequencing used PBMCs, mostly from graft donor cells, collected 180 days after TCRalphabeta/CD19-depleted stem cell transplant. CDR3 in amino acids: CASSPEGGLADTQYF. CDR3 nucleotide sequence: TGTGCCAGCAGCCCAGAGGGGGGGTTGGCAGATACGCAGTATTTT.